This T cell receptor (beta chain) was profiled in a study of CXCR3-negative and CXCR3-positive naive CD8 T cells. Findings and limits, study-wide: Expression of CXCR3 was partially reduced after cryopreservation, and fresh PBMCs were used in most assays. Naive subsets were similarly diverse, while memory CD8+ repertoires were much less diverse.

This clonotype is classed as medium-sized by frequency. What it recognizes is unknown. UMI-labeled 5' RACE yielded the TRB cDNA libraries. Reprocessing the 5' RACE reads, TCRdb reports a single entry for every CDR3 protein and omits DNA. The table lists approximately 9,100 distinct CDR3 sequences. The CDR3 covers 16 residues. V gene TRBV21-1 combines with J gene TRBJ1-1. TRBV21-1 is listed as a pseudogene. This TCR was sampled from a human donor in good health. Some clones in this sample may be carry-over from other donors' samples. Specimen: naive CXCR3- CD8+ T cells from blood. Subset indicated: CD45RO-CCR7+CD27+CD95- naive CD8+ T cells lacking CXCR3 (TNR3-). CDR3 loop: CASSKAFSERNTEAFF.